The entry below describes one T cell receptor (beta chain). Antigen: not known. The V end was cut by 1 base, the J end by 1 base, with 10 bases between. The germline V gene has CDR1 LGHNA and CDR2 YSLEER. The CDR3 has 15 residues. The sample originates from a study of CD8 T cells in Susac syndrome. Regarding the study as a whole: The CD4+ T cell repertoires from Susac syndrome exhibited no clonal expansion.

Reverse transcription of roughly 0.5 to 1 ug RNA was performed with random hexamers. Via MiXCR, TCRdb re-called the immunoSEQ multiplex PCR reads, giving one row per CDR3 protein. The data show 95,000 to 150,000 distinct CDR3 sequences, roughly 95% seen once. The TCR originated in a human donor with Susac syndrome. V usage is TRBV4-3 and J usage is TRBJ1-2; D unclear. The source material was CD4+ T cells from PBMCs. In nucleotides, the CDR3 is TGCGCCAGCAGCCAAGCGGTCCGGGATAACTATGGCTACACCTTC. It encodes CASSQAVRDNYGYTF.